This note documents a single T cell receptor beta chain sequence. This entry is derived from a study of blood T cell repertoires in COVID-19. At the level of the study: Sites across the United States, Italy and Spain contributed samples from acute and convalescent COVID-19. Sources were T cells, B-cell-depleted T cells, or PBMCs; the material itself was cDNA or gDNA.

Germline CDR1 reads SGHRS; CDR2 reads YFSETQ. With 4 bases removed from V and 6 bases from J, the gap between germline ends came to 21 bases. This CDR3 spans 16 amino acids. The authors' processing: Estimation of nucleated cell counts was performed using reference gene primer amplification. Clones were read by immunoSEQ multiplex PCR, and TCRdb kept only the in-frame ones, dropping some. Clonal size and the V and J genes are those of that table, whereas D and trimming came from the DNA. The table includes about 80,000 clones, about four fifths detected once. This sequence originates from a human donor in a cohort sampled during active COVID-19. The chain has TRBV5-1 and TRBJ2-3; D may be TRBD2 (7 bases). What was sequenced was peripheral blood. In DNA, the CDR3 is TGCGCCAGCAGCCCCCCCGCTGGAGGGGGGGCGGATACGCAGTATTTT. Translation: CASSPPAGGGADTQYF.